The 15 T cell receptor beta chains below were found in one sample sequenced in a study of OX40 agonist ivuxolimab in advanced cancers. TCRdb's copy holds only in-frame clones and misses some; the assay was immunoSEQ multiplex PCR. Found here are tens of thousands of clones, around 90% of them singletons; the top ten hold 25%. Here the sequenced sample was CD4+ or CD8+ T cells sorted from blood, taken in a trial of the OX40 agonist ivuxolimab. The receptors were sampled from an adult with an advanced solid tumor such as melanoma, head and neck, liver or kidney cancer.

This chain links TRBV10-3 with TRBJ2-7; D may match TRBD1 or TRBD2 (5 bases each). Germline loops: CDR1 ENHRY, CDR2 SYGVKD. Trimming pared 7 bases from V and 9 bases from J, leaving 25 bases between. The CDR3 contains 15 residues. CDR3 region: CAIKANTGPTERQYF. CDR3 DNA: TGTGCCATCAAAGCCAATACGGGACCCACAGAGAGGCAGTACTTC.

This chain uses TRBV27 with TRBJ2-3; the match to TRBD2 covers 12 bases. This CDR3 spans 17 amino acids. From germline, CDR1 is MNHEY and CDR2 SMNVEV (reference sequence). Losses at the gene ends were 4 bases for V and 1 base for J; bases not matched to a gene: 6. In DNA form, the CDR3 reads TGTGCCAGCAGTTATCGACTAGCGGGAGACGGCACAGATACGCAGTATTTT. Residues: CASSYRLAGDGTDTQYF.

The chain recombines TRBV7-2 with TRBJ2-5; tentative D call: TRBD1 (5 bases). V lost 1 base, J lost 5 bases, and 17 bases lay in between. Germline loops: CDR1 SGHTA, CDR2 FQGNSA. The CDR3 extends over 16 amino acids. In DNA, the CDR3 is TGTGCCAGCAGCTTAGGGGCAGGGATAAGGTCGGAGACCCAGTACTTC. Translating gives CASSLGAGIRSETQYF.

The CDR3 nucleotides are TGTGCCAGCAGCTTAACCGGGGAGCTGTTTTTT. Encoded protein: CASSLTGELFF. V and J are TRBV7-2 and TRBJ2-2; D is uncertain. The CDR3 has 11 residues. The V end was cut by 2 bases, the J end by 5 bases, with 0 bases between. The germline V gene has CDR1 SGHTA and CDR2 FQGNSA.

The J gene is TRBJ1-2, the V gene TRBV5-4; 7 bases agree with TRBD1. In germline, CDR1 is SGHNT, CDR2 YYREEE (reference sequence). J was trimmed by 6 bases and V by 2 bases; bases with no gene match: 4. The CDR3 spans 13 residues. The CDR3 nucleotides read TGTGCCAGCAGCTTCGGGACAGCAGATGGCTACACCTTC. Translation: CASSFGTADGYTF.

This clone occurred once. This sequence joins TRBV27 and TRBJ2-2; TRBD1 might be the D (5 bases). The V gene lost 5 bases and the J gene lost 8 bases, with 24 bases spanning the gap. The CDR3 covers 17 residues. Germline CDR1 MNHEY, CDR2 SMNVEV (reference sequence). CDR3 protein: CASSPVYRNTGSGELFF. DNA of the CDR3: TGTGCCAGCAGTCCCGTCTACAGGAACACTGGATCTGGGGAGCTGTTTTTT.

The V call is TRBV4-1, the J call TRBJ2-7, with a possible D match to TRBD2 (5 bases). Trimming removed 0 bases at V and 0 bases at J, with 15 bases between. This CDR3 spans 17 amino acids. Germline lookup yields CDR1 MGHRA and CDR2 YSYEKL. The CDR3 DNA follows: TGCGCCAGCAGCCAAGAAAATGTGGGCGGACTCTCCTACGAGCAGTACTTC. Translating it yields CASSQENVGGLSYEQYF.

This chain links TRBV5-8 with TRBJ2-3; D gene uncertain. In germline, CDR1 is SGHTS, CDR2 YDEGEE. Trimming shortened V by 0 bases and J by 2 bases, and 7 bases separated the two germline ends. CDR3 length equals 14 residues. The CDR3, as DNA: TGTGCCAGCAGCTTGGTACTATTCACAGATACGCAGTATTTT. It yields the protein CASSLVLFTDTQYF.

CDR3 nucleotides: TGTGCCAGCAGCGGATGGGACAGCCAAGAGACCCAGTACTTC. Translated: CASSGWDSQETQYF. The chain combines TRBV7-9 with TRBJ2-5, with TRBD1 identical over 7 bases. The CDR3 has 14 residues. Germline V gene data show CDR1 as SEHNR and CDR2 as FQNEAQ (reference sequence). Germline trimming cut 5 bases from V and 1 base from J; bases unmatched to any gene: 4.

The chain joins TRBV19 to TRBJ2-7, with TRBD1 matching 10 bases. The length of the CDR3 is 14 residues. The germline gives CDR1 LNHDA, CDR2 SQIVND (reference sequence). V shed 5 bases and J 3 bases; nucleotides not matched to a gene: 4. The CDR3 bases are TGTGCCAGTAGTCCCGGACAGGGGGACTACGAGCAGTACTTC. Protein: CASSPGQGDYEQYF.

The rearrangement links TRBV11-2 to TRBJ2-7; TRBD2 aligns across 14 bases. The V segment lost 5 bases and the J segment 6 bases; nucleotides outside the gene matches: 3. The CDR3 sequence is 14 residues long. Germline lookup yields CDR1 SGHAT and CDR2 FQNNGV. The CDR3 loop is CASSPGLAGGEQYF. CDR3 coding DNA: TGTGCCAGCAGCCCTGGACTAGCGGGAGGCGAGCAGTACTTC.

J is TRBJ2-1 and V is TRBV19; 16 bases are a match to TRBD2. Germline-derived CDR1 and CDR2 are LNHDA and SQIVND (reference sequence). After removal of 3 bases from V and 7 bases from J, the junction contained 9 bases not matched to a gene. The CDR3 extends over 18 amino acids. The CDR3: CASSIVGTSGRARNEQFF. For the CDR3, the DNA is TGTGCCAGTAGTATCGTGGGGACTAGCGGGAGGGCCCGAAATGAGCAGTTCTTC.

The chain recombines TRBV29-1 with TRBJ2-5; D is possibly TRBD1 (6 bases). The V gene's germline CDR1 is SQVTM and CDR2 ANQGSEA. The CDR3 is made up of 13 amino acids. The ends were cut back, 5 bases at V and 2 bases at J, with 12 bases in the middle. As DNA, the CDR3 is TGCAGCGTTTACAGGGATGGGCAAGAGACCCAGTACTTC. This encodes CSVYRDGQETQYF.

The chain is built from TRBV6-5 and TRBJ1-1, with 7 nucleotides matching TRBD1. CDR1 and CDR2 from the germline V gene are MNHEY and SVGAGI. V shed 5 bases and J 4 bases; nucleotides not matched to a gene: 7. The CDR3 is 14 amino acids. The CDR3 DNA reads TGTGCCAGCAGTCAGGGGGTGGTCGGCACTGAAGCTTTCTTT. Encoded protein: CASSQGVVGTEAFF.

V and J are TRBV28 and TRBJ2-3; 11 bases line up with TRBD2. The CDR3 has 17 amino acids. V was clipped by 5 bases and J by 6 bases; unmatched bases: 13. Looked up from germline, CDR1 is MDHEN and CDR2 is SYDVKM. The CDR3 region has the DNA TGTGCCAGCAGTGCCCTTAGCGGGAGGGCCGAGGGGGATACGCAGTATTTT. This translates into CASSALSGRAEGDTQYF.